The TCR beta chain described here comes from a study of blood T cell repertoires in COVID-19. CDR3 length: 17 residues. The method was immunoSEQ multiplex PCR; TCRdb's version includes in-frame clones alone and lacks a portion of them. The repertoire has 70,000 or so clones, around four fifths of them found once; the top ten carry approximately 15%. Sequenced: peripheral blood. The sequence was obtained from a man aged 60 to 75 with COVID-19, enrolled during active disease. The J gene is TRBJ2-1, the V gene TRBV21-1; the listed D gene, TRBD2, was not tested against the DNA. TRBV21-1 is assigned pseudogene status. CDR3 protein: CASSKRRVLAGFNEQFF. CDR3 nucleotide sequence: TGTGCCAGCAGCAAGAGAAGGGTTCTAGCGGGATTCAATGAGCAGTTCTTC.